The 13 T cell receptor beta chains in this list originate from one sample, sequenced in a study of T cells in Graves' hyperthyroidism and ophthalmopathy. TCR beta CDR3 regions were amplified from RNA transcripts. RT-PCR in the first round (using the HTBI primer set) targeted the TCR CDR3. From the multiplex PCR reads, TCRdb called clonotypes with MiXCR, one entry per CDR3 protein. The sample has over 200,000 distinct CDR3 sequences, roughly 17% seen once; the top ten hold around 52%. Sequenced material: blood. These receptors were collected from a man aged 50-60 years with Graves' hyperthyroidism.

This sequence joins TRBV6-1 and TRBJ1-6; D gene uncertain. The CDR3 consists of 13 residues. Germline CDR1 and CDR2: MNHNS and SASEGT. Trimming cost V 2 bases and J 10 bases, with 9 bases left between them. The CDR3 reads CASSERDLSPLHF. The CDR3 DNA is TGTGCCAGCAGTGAAAGGGATCTGTCACCCCTCCACTTT.

V usage is TRBV3-1 and J usage is TRBJ2-5; D is perhaps TRBD1 or TRBD2 (5 bases each). Between the trimmed V and J ends, which lost 2 bases and 13 bases, there was a span of 20 bases. The V gene's germline CDR1 is LGHDT and CDR2 YNNKEL (reference sequence). The CDR3 runs to 14 residues. The CDR3 nucleotides are TGTGCCAGCAGCCAACCGGGACCGACCCCGATGTGGTACTTC. It encodes CASSQPGPTPMWYF.

This clonotype has a handful of counts. CDR3 protein: CSALSGQTNTGELFF. The CDR3 nucleotides are TGCAGCGCCCTATCGGGACAGACGAACACCGGGGAGCTGTTTTTT. This chain connects TRBV29-1 to TRBJ2-2; 7 positions agree with TRBD1. CDR1 and CDR2 (germline): SQVTM, ANQGSEA. V was clipped by 7 bases and J by 0 bases; unmatched bases: 8. The CDR3 is 15 amino acids.

This clonotype was seen a few times. The CDR3 spells CASRHAGAGTQPQHF. For the CDR3, the DNA is TGTGCCAGCAGGCACGCAGGGGCCGGTACTCAGCCCCAGCATTTT. The V call is TRBV12-3 or TRBV12-4, the J call TRBJ1-5; TRBD1 is a possible D gene (6 bases). This CDR3 spans 15 amino acids. V gave up 6 bases and J gave up 6 bases, with 18 bases separating them.

This chain joins TRBV19 and TRBJ2-7; TRBD1 might be the D (5 bases). CDR3 length: 15 residues. With 3 bases removed from V and 0 bases from J, the gap between germline ends came to 12 bases. Germline V gene data show CDR1 as LNHDA and CDR2 as SQIVND (reference sequence). The CDR3 DNA sequence: TGTGCCAGTAGTATCAGGGCCTCCCCCTCCTACGAGCAGTACTTC. Translating gives CASSIRASPSYEQYF.

This clonotype was counted many times. This chain connects TRBV6-5 to TRBJ2-2; D unclear. Germline-derived CDR1 and CDR2 are MNHEY and SVGAGI. The V end lost 0 bases, the J end lost 4 bases, and 3 bases lay between the germline ends. The CDR3 loop spans 13 amino acids. CDR3 sequence (DNA): TGTGCCAGCAGTTACTCGCCCACCGGGGAGCTGTTTTTT. This gives the protein CASSYSPTGELFF.

This clonotype was seen repeatedly, ten times or more. The chain has TRBV2 and TRBJ1-5, with no clear D. V dropped 4 bases and J dropped 2 bases, with 9 bases sitting between them. The CDR3 is 14 amino acids. Germline CDR1 SNHLY, CDR2 FYNNEI. The CDR3 DNA reads TGTGCCAGCAGTGGGAGGCCAGGCAATCAGCCCCAGCATTTT. This translates into CASSGRPGNQPQHF.

This clonotype was counted many times. The chain is built from TRBV28 and TRBJ2-7; 11 positions agree with TRBD2. With V trimmed by 5 bases and J by 4 bases, 7 bases remained unmatched. The CDR3 is made up of 15 amino acids. CDR1 is MDHEN, CDR2 SYDVKM, per germline. CDR3 DNA sequence: TGTGCCAGCAGTCCCACTAGCGGGAGTAGGTACGAGCAGTACTTC. Translating gives CASSPTSGSRYEQYF.

This clonotype appeared a few times. This rearrangement joins TRBV20-1 to TRBJ2-3, with D possibly being TRBD1 or TRBD2 (5 bases each). Between the trimmed V and J ends, which lost 5 bases and 2 bases, there was a span of 32 bases. This CDR3 is 20 amino acids long. In germline, CDR1 is DFQATT, CDR2 SNEGSKA (reference sequence). CDR3 bases: TGCAGTGCTCAGCCGCAACGTTGGACTTGGGACCCCAAAAACACAGATACGCAGTATTTT. Translating it yields CSAQPQRWTWDPKNTDTQYF.

This clonotype was counted at least ten times. One end of the junction does not line up with germline, which may come from a read error. The genes are TRBV3-1 and TRBJ2-1; D is unclear. This CDR3 comprises 15 residues. Germline loops: CDR1 LGHDT, CDR2 YNNKEL (reference sequence). The CDR3 loop is CASRQGPGSYNEQFF. CDR3 DNA: TGTGCCAGCAGACAAGGACCTGGCTCCTACAATGAGCAGTTCTTC.

This clonotype was seen a handful of times. The chain employs TRBV3-1 and TRBJ2-1, with 7 bases that match TRBD2. Germline CDR1 reads LGHDT; CDR2 reads YNNKEL (reference sequence). V was pared by 2 bases and J by 0 bases, with 7 bases of the junction left unmatched. The CDR3 contains 17 residues. Written as DNA, the CDR3 is TGTGCCAGCAGCCAATCCATAGCGGGTAGCTCCTACAATGAGCAGTTCTTC. Protein: CASSQSIAGSSYNEQFF.

The chain joins TRBV7-9 to TRBJ2-7; D may be TRBD1 or TRBD2 (5 bases each). Germline V lookup: CDR1 SEHNR, CDR2 FQNEAQ (reference sequence). The ends were cut back, 4 bases at V and 2 bases at J, with 12 bases in the middle. The CDR3 is 14 amino acids. The CDR3 DNA reads TGTGCCAGCAGCTCCGGGACGGACACCTACGAGCAGTACTTC. Translated, it gives CASSSGTDTYEQYF. The full variable domain, with the rest looked up from reference TRBV7-9 and TRBJ2-7, is DTGVSQNPRHKITKRGQNVTFRCDPISEHNRLYWYRQTLGQGPEFLTYFQNEAQLEKSRLLSDRFSAERPKGSFSTLEIQRTEQGDSAMYLCASSSGTDTYEQYFGPGTRLTVT.

This clonotype was recorded many times. J is TRBJ2-2 and V is TRBV24-1; TRBD2 matches 10 bases. V gave up 4 bases and J gave up 3 bases; unmatched junction bases: 7. The CDR3 is 17 amino acids. Germline loops: CDR1 KGHDR, CDR2 SFDVKD. The CDR3 loop reads CATSDPTSGIDTGELFF. CDR3 bases: TGTGCCACCAGTGACCCCACTAGCGGGATCGACACCGGGGAGCTGTTTTTT.